This T cell receptor beta chain stems from a study of PD-1 blockade in classical Hodgkin lymphoma. Across the whole study: Every 2 weeks, patients got 3 mg/kg intravenous nivolumab.

This table comes from immunoSEQ multiplex PCR, and its TCRdb copy is limited to in-frame clones, with some not included. The sample has more than 15,000 clones; approximately 60% are singletons. Following autologous stem cell transplantation, relapse occurred in every patient, and exposure to brentuximab vedotin varied. Best overall response was complete response, partial response or progressive disease in these relapsed/refractory classical Hodgkin lymphoma patients. The CDR3 length is 13 residues. Deletions cut 6 bases from V and 7 bases from J, with 16 bases between. Germline-derived CDR1 and CDR2 are SGHRS and YFSETQ.

The chain employs TRBV5-1 and TRBJ1-1, with D maybe TRBD1 (5 bases). This TCR came from a human donor with classical Hodgkin lymphoma. The source was peripheral blood mononuclear cells (PBMCs), collected before the second cycle of nivolumab. The CDR3: CASTHERGGEAFF. CDR3 bases: TGCGCCAGCACCCATGAGAGGGGAGGTGAAGCTTTCTTT.